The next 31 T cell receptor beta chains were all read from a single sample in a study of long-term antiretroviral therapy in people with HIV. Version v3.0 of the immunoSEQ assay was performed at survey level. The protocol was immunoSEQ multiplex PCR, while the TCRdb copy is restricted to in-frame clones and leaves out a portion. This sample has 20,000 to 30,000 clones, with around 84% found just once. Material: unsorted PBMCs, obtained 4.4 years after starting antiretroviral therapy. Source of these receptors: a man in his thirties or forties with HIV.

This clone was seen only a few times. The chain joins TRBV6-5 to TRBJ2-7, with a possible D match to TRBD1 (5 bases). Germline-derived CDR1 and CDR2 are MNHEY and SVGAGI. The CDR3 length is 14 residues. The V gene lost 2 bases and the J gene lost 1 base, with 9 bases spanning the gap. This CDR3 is CASSYLDRSYEQYF. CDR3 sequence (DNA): TGTGCCAGCAGTTACCTCGACAGATCCTACGAGCAGTACTTC.

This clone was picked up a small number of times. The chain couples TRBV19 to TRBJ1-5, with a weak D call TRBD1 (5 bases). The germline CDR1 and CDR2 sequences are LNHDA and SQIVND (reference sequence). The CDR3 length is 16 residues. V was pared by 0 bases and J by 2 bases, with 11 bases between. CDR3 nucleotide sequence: TGTGCCAGTAGTATAGATACCATGACAGGCAATCAGCCCCAGCATTTT. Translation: CASSIDTMTGNQPQHF.

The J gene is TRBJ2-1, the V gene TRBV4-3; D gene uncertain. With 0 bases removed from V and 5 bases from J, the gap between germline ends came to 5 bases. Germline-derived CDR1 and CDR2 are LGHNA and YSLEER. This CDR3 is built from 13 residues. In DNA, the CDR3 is TGCGCCAGCAGCCAAGATCAGGACAATGAGCAGTTCTTC. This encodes CASSQDQDNEQFF.

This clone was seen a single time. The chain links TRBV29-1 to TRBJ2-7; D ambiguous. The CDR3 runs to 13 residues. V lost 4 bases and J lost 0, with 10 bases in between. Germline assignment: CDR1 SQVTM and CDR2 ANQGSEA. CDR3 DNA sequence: TGCAGCGTTGTGTACCCGGACTCCTACGAGCAGTACTTC. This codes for CSVVYPDSYEQYF.

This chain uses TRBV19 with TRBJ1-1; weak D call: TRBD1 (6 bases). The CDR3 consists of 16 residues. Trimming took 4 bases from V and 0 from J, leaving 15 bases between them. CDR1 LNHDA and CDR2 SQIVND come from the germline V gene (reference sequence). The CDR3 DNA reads TGTGCCAGTAGTACTACCGGGACAAAGATGAACACTGAAGCTTTCTTT. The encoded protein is CASSTTGTKMNTEAFF.

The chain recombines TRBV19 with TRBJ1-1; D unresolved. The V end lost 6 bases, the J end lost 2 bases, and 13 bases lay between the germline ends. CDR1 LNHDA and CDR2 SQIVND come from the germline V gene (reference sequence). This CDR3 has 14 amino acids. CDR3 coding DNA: TGTGCCAGTAGGGTAACCCGGGGAAACACTGAAGCTTTCTTT. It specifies CASRVTRGNTEAFF.

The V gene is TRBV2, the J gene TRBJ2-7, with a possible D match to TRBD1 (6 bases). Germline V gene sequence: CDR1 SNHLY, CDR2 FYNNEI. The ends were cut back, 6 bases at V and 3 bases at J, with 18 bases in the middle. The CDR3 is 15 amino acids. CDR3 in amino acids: CASREFTGRGYEQYF. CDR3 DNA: TGTGCCAGCAGGGAGTTCACAGGGAGAGGCTACGAGCAGTACTTC.

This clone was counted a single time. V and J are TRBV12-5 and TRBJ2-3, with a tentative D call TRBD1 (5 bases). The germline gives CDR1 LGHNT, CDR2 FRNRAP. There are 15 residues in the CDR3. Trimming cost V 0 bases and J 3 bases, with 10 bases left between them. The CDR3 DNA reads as TGTGCTAGTGGTTTGGTGCTCAGGGCAACAGATACGCAGTATTTT. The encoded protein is CASGLVLRATDTQYF.

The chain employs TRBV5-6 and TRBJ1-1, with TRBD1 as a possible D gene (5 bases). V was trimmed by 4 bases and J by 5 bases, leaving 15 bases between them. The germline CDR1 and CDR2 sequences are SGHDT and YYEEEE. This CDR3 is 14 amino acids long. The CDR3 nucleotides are TGTGCCAGCAGCCCCCAGGGAGTAGAAACTGAAGCTTTCTTT. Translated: CASSPQGVETEAFF. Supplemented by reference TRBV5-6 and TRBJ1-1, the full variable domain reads DAGVTQSPTHLIKTRGQQVTLRCSPKSGHDTVSWYQQALGQGPQFIFQYYEEEERQRGNFPDRFSGHQFPNYSSELNVNALLLGDSALYLCASSPQGVETEAFFGQGTRLTVV.

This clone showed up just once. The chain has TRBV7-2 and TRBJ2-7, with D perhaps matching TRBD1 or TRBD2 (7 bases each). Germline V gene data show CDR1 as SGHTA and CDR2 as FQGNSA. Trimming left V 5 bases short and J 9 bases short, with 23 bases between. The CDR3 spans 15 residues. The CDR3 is CASSTLTSPGGAQYF. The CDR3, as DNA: TGTGCCAGCAGCACCCTGACTAGCCCAGGGGGGGCGCAGTACTTC.

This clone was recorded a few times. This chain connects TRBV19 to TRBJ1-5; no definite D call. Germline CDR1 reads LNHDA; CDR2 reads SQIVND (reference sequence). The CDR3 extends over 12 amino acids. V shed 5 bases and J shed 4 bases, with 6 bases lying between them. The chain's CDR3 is CASSGVNQPQHF. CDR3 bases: TGTGCCAGTAGTGGGGTGAATCAGCCCCAGCATTTT.

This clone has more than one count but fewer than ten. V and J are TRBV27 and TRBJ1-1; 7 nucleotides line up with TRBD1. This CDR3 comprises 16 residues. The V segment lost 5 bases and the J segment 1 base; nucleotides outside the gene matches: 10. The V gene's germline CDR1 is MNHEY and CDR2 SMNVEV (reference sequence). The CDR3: CASSPRTGLPNTEAFF. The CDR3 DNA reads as TGTGCCAGCAGTCCTCGGACAGGACTCCCGAACACTGAAGCTTTCTTT.

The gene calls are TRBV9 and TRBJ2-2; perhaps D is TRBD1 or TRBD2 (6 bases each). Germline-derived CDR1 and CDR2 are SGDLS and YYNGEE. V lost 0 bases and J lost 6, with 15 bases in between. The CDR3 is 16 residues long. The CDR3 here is CASSVDEGGPPGELFF. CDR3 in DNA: TGTGCCAGCAGCGTAGATGAGGGGGGACCGCCCGGGGAGCTGTTTTTT.

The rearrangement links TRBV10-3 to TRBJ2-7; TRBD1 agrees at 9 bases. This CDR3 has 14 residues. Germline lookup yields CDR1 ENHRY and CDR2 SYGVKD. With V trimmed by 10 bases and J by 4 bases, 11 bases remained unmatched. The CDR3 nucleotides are TGTGCCACGACCACTGCCGGGACAGGGTACGAGCAGTACTTC. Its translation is CATTTAGTGYEQYF.

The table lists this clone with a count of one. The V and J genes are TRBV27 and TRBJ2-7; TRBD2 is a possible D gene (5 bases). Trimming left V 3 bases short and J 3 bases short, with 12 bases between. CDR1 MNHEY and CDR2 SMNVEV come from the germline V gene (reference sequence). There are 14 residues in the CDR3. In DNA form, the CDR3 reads TGTGCCAGCAGTTTCCGGGATGTAAGCTACGAGCAGTACTTC. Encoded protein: CASSFRDVSYEQYF.

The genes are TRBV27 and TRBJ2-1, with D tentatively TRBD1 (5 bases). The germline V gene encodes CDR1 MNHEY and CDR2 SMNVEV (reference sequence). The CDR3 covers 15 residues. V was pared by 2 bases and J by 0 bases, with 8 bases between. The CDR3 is CASSLRGSSYNEQFF. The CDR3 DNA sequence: TGTGCCAGCAGTTTAAGGGGCAGCTCCTACAATGAGCAGTTCTTC.

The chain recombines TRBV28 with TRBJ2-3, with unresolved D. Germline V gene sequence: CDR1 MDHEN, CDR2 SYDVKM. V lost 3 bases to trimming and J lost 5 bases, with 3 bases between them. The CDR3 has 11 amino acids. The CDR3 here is CASSLVDTQYF. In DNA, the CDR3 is TGTGCCAGCAGTTTGGTAGATACGCAGTATTTT.

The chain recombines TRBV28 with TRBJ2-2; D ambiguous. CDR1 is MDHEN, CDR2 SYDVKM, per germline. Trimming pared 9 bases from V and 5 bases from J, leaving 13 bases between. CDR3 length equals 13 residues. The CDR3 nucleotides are TGTGCCAGTACCCCTGCCGGAACCGGGGAGCTGTTTTTT. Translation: CASTPAGTGELFF.

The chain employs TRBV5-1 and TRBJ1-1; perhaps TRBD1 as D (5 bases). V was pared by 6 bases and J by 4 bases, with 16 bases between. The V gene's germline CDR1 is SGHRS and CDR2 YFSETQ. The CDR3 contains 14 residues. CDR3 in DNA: TGCGCCAGCACCCTCCGAGGGGAGGGCACTGAAGCTTTCTTT. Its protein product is CASTLRGEGTEAFF.

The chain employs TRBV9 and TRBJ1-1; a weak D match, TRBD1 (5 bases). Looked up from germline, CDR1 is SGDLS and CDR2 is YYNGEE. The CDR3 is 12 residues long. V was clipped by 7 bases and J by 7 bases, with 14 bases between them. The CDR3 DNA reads TGTGCCAGCGGTTCCAGGGATTTTGAAGCTTTCTTT. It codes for CASGSRDFEAFF.

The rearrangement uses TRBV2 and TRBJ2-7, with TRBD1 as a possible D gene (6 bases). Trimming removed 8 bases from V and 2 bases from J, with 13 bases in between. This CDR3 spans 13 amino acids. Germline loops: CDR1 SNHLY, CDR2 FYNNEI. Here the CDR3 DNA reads TGTGCCAGCCATTGGACAGAGGCCTACGAGCAGTACTTC. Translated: CASHWTEAYEQYF.

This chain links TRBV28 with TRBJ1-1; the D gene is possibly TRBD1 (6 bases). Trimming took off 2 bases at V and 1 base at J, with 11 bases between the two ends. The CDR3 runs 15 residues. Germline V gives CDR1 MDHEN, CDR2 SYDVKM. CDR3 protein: CASSLRGGQNTEAFF. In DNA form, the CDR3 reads TGTGCCAGCAGTTTACGGGGGGGGCAGAACACTGAAGCTTTCTTT.

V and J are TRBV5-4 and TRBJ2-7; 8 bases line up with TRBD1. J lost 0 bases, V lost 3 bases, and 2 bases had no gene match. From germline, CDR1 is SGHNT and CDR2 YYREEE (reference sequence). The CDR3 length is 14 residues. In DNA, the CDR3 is TGTGCCAGCAGCTCCGGACAGGGCTCCTACGAGCAGTACTTC. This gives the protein CASSSGQGSYEQYF.

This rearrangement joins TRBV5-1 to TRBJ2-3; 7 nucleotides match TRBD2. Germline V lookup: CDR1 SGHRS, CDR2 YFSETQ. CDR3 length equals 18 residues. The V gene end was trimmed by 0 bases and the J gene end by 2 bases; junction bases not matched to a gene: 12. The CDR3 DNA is TGCGCCAGCAGCTTGGCGGTCCTCGGCGGGAGCACCACAGATACGCAGTATTTT. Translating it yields CASSLAVLGGSTTDTQYF.

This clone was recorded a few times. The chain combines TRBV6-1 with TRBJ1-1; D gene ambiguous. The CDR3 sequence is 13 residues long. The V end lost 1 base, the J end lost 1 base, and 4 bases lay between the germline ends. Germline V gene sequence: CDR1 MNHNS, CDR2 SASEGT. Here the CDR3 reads CASSEGENTEAFF. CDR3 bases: TGTGCCAGCAGTGAAGGAGAGAACACTGAAGCTTTCTTT.

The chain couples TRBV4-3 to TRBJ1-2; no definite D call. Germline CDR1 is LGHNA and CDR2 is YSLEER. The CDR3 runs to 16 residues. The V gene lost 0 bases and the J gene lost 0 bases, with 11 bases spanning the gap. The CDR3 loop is CASSQDNQETNYGYTF. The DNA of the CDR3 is TGCGCCAGCAGCCAAGATAACCAGGAAACTAACTATGGCTACACCTTC.

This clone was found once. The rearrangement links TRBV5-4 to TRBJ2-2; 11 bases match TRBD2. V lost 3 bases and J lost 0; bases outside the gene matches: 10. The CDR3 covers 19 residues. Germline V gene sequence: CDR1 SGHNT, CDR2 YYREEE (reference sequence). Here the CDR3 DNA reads TGTGCCAGCAGCTCGGAGGTAGCGGGAGGGTTCGCGAACACCGGGGAGCTGTTTTTT. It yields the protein CASSSEVAGGFANTGELFF.

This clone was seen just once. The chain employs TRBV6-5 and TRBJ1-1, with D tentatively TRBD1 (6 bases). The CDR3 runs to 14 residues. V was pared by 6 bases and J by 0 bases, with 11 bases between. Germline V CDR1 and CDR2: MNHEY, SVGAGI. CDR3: CASSVQGMNTEAFF. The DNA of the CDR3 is TGTGCCAGCAGCGTCCAGGGGATGAACACTGAAGCTTTCTTT.

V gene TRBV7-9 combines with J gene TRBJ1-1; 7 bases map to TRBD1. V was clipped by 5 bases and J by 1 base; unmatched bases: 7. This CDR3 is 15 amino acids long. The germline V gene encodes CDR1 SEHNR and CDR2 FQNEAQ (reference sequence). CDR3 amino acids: CASSIKGAPNTEAFF. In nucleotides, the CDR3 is TGTGCCAGCAGCATCAAGGGGGCGCCGAACACTGAAGCTTTCTTT.

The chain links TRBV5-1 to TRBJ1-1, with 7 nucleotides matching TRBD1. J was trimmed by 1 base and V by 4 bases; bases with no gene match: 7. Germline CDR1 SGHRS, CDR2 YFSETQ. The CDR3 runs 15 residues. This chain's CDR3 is CASSPLRTGNTEAFF. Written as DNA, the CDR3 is TGCGCCAGCAGCCCACTTAGGACAGGGAACACTGAAGCTTTCTTT.

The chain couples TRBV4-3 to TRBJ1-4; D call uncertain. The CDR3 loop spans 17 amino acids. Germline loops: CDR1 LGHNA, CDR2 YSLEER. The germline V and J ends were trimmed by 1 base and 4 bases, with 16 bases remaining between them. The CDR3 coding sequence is TGCGCCAGCAGCCAAGCCGACACCGGGCTTGGTAATGAAAAACTGTTTTTT. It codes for CASSQADTGLGNEKLFF.